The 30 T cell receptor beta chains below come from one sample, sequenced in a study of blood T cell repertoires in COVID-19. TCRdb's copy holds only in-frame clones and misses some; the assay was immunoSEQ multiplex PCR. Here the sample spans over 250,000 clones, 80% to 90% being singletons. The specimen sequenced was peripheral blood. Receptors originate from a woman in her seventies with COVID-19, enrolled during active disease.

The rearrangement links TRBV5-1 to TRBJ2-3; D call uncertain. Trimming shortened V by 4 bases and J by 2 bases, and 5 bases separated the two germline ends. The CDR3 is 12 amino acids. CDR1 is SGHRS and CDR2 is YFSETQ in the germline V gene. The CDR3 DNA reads TGCGCCAGCAGCCAGGCCACAGATACGCAGTATTTT. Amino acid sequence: CASSQATDTQYF.

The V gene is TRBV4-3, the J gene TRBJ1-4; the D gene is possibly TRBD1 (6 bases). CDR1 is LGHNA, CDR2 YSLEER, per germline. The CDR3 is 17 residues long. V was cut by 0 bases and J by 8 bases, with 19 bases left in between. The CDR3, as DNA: TGCGCCAGCAGCCAAGAGAGGACGCAAGGGACACGAGAAAAACTGTTTTTT. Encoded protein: CASSQERTQGTREKLFF.

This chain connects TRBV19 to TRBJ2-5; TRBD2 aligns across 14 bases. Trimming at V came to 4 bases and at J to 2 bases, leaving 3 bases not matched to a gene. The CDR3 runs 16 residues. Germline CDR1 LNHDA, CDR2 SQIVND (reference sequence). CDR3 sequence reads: CASSRGTSGSQETQYF. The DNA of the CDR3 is TGTGCCAGTAGTAGAGGGACTAGCGGGAGTCAAGAGACCCAGTACTTC.

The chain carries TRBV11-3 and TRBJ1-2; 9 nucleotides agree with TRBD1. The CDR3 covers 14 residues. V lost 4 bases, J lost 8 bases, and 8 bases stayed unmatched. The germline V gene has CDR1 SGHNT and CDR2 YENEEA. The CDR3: CASSSGTGFGGYTF. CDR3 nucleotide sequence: TGTGCCAGCAGCTCGGGGACAGGGTTCGGGGGCTACACCTTC.

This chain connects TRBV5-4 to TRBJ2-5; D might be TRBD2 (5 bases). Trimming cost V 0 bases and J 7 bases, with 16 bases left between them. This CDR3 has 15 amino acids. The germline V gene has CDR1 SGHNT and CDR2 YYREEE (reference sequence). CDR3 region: CASSLGPRHRGTQYF. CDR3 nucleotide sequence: TGTGCCAGCAGCTTGGGCCCACGGCACCGGGGGACCCAGTACTTC. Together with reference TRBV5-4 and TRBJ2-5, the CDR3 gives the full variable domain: ETGVTQSPTHLIKTRGQQVTLRCSSQSGHNTVSWYQQALGQGPQFIFQYYREEENGRGNFPPRFSGLQFPNYSSELNVNALELDDSALYLCASSLGPRHRGTQYFGPGTRLLVL.

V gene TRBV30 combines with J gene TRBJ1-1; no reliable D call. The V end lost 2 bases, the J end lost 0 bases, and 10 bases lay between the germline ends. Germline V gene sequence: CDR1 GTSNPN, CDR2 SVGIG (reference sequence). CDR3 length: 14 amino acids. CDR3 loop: CAWSSGRLNTEAFF. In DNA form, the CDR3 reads TGTGCCTGGAGTTCAGGCCGGCTGAACACTGAAGCTTTCTTT.

The CDR3, as DNA: TGCAGTGCTAAAGTACAGGTTGAGCAGTACTTC. It encodes CSAKVQVEQYF. The rearrangement uses TRBV20-1 and TRBJ2-7; possibly TRBD1 for D (5 bases). The germline V gene has CDR1 DFQATT and CDR2 SNEGSKA (reference sequence). Trimming removed 4 bases at V and 7 bases at J, with 11 bases between. This CDR3 spans 11 amino acids.

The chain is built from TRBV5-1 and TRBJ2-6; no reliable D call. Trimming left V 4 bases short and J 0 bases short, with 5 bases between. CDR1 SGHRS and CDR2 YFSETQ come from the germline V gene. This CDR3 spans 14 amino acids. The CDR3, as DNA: TGCGCCAGCAGCCCAGACTCTGGGGCCAACGTCCTGACTTTC. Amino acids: CASSPDSGANVLTF.

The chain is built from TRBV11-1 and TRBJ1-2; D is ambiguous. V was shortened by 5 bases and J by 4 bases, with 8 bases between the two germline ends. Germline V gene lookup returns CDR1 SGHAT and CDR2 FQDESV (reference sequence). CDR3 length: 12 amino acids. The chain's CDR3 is CASSMRGYGYTF. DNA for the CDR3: TGTGCCAGCAGCATGCGGGGCTATGGCTACACCTTC.

The chain's CDR3 is CASSEGITGTGNEKLFF. CDR3 nucleotides: TGTGCCAGCAGTGAAGGTATTACCGGGACAGGGAATGAAAAACTGTTTTTT. The chain employs TRBV6-1 and TRBJ1-4; 9 bases fit TRBD1. CDR1 and CDR2 (germline): MNHNS, SASEGT. V lost 1 base to trimming and J lost 5 bases; unmatched junction nucleotides: 8. CDR3 length equals 17 residues.

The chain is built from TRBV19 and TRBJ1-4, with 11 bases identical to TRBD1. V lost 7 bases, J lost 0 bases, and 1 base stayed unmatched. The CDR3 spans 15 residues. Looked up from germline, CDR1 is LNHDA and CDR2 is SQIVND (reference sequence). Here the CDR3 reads CASMGQGATNEKLFF. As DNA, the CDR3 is TGTGCCAGTATGGGACAGGGGGCAACTAATGAAAAACTGTTTTTT.

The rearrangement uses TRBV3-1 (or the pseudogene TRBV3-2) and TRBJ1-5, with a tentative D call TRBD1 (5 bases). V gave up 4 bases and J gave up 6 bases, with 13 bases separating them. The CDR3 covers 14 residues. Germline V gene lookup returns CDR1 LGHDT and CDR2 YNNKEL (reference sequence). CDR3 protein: CASSPHATGQPQHF. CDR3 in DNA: TGTGCCAGCAGCCCGCATGCCACAGGTCAGCCCCAGCATTTT.

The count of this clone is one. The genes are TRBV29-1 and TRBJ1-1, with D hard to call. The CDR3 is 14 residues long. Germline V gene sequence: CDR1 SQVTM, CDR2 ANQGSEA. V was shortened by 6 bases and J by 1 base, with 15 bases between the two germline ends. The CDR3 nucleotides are TGCAGCGTGCAATGGTGGGAGGGGAACACTGAAGCTTTCTTT. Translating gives CSVQWWEGNTEAFF. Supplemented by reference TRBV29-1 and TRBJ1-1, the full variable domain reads SAVISQKPSRDICQRGTSLTIQCQVDSQVTMMFWYRQQPGQSLTLIATANQGSEATYESGFVIDKFPISRPNLTFSTLTVSNMSPEDSSIYLCSVQWWEGNTEAFFGQGTRLTVV.

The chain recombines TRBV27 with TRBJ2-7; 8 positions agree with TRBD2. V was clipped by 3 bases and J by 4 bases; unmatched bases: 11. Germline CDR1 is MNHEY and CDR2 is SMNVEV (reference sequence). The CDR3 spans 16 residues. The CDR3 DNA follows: TGTGCCAGCAGTTTTCGGGGCGCGGGAGGTCGGTACGAGCAGTACTTC. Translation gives CASSFRGAGGRYEQYF.

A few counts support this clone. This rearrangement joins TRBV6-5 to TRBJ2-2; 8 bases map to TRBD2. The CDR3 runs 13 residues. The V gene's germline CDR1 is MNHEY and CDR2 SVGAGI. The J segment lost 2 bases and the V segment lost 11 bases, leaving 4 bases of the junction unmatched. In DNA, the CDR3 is TGTGCCGTACTAGCGGACAACACCGGGGAGCTGTTTTTT. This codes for CAVLADNTGELFF.

The CDR3 nucleotides are TGTGCCACCGGACAGGGGGAAGCTTTCTTT. It yields the protein CATGQGEAFF. This chain joins TRBV6-5 and TRBJ1-1; 9 bases fit TRBD1. In germline, CDR1 is MNHEY, CDR2 SVGAGI. The CDR3 is 10 residues long. Trimming cost V 10 bases and J 8 bases; bases outside gene matches: 2.

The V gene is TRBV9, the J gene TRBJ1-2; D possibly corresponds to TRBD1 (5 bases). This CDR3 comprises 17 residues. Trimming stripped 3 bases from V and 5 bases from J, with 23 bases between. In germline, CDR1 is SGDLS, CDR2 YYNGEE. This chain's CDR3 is CASSENGGTRGEYGYTF. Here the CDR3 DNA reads TGTGCCAGCAGCGAAAATGGAGGGACTAGAGGAGAATATGGCTACACCTTC. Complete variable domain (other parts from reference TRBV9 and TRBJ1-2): DSGVTQTPKHLITATGQRVTLRCSPRSGDLSVYWYQQSLDQGLQFLIQYYNGEERAKGNILERFSAQQFPDLHSELNLSSLELGDSALYFCASSENGGTRGEYGYTFGSGTRLTVV.

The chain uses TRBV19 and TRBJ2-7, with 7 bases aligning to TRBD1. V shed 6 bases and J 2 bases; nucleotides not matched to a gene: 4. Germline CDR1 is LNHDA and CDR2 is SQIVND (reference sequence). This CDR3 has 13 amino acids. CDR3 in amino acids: CASSPGQTYEQYF. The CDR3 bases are TGTGCCAGTAGCCCGGGACAGACCTACGAGCAGTACTTC. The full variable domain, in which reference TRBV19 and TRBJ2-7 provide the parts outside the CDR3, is DGGITQSPKYLFRKEGQNVTLSCEQNLNHDAMYWYRQDPGQGLRLIYYSQIVNDFQKGDIAEGYSVSREKKESFPLTVTSAQKNPTAFYLCASSPGQTYEQYFGPGTRLTVT.

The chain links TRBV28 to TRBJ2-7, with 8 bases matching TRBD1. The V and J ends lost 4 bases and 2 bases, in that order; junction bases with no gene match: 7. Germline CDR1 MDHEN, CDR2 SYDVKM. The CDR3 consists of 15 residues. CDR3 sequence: CASSSTGAGAYEQYF. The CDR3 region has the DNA TGTGCCAGCAGTTCGACAGGGGCTGGGGCCTACGAGCAGTACTTC.

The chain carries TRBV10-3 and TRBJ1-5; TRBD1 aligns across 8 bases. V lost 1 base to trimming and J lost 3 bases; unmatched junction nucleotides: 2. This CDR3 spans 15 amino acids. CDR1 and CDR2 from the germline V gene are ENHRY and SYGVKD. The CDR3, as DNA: TGTGCCATCAGTGAGTGGACAGGGAACAATCAGCCCCAGCATTTT. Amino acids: CAISEWTGNNQPQHF.

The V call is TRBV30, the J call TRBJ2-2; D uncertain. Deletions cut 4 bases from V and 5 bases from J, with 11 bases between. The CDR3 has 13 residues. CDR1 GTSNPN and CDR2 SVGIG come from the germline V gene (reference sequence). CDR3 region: CAWNPLSTGELFF. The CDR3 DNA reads TGTGCCTGGAATCCCTTATCTACCGGGGAGCTGTTTTTT.

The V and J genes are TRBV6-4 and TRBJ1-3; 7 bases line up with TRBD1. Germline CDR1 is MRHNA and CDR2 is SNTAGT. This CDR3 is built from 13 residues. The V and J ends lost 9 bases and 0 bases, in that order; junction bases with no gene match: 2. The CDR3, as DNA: TGTGCCAGGGACAGGTCCTCTGGAAACACCATATATTTT. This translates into CARDRSSGNTIYF.

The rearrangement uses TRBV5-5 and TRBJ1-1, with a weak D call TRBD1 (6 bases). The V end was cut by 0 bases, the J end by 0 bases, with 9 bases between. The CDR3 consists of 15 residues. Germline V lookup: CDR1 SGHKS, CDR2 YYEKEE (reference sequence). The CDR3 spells CASSLVRQVNTEAFF. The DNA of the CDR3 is TGTGCCAGCAGCTTGGTTCGACAGGTGAACACTGAAGCTTTCTTT.

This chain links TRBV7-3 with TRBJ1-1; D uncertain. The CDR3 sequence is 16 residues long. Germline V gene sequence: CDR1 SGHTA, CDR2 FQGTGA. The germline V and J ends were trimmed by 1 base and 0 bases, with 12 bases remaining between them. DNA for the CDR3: TGTGCCAGCAGCTTAAGTCCCCCCCCTATGAACACTGAAGCTTTCTTT. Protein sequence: CASSLSPPPMNTEAFF.

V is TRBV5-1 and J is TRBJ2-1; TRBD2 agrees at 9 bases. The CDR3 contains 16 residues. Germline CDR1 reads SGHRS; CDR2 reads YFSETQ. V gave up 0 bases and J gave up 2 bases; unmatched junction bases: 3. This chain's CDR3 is CASSLDAGGPYNEQFF. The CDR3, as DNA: TGCGCCAGCAGCTTGGACGCGGGAGGGCCCTACAATGAGCAGTTCTTC.

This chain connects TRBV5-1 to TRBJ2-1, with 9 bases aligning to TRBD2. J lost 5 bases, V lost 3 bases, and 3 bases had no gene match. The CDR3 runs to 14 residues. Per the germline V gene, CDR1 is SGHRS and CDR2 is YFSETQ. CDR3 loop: CASSYIAGDNEQFF. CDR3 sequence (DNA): TGCGCCAGCAGCTACATAGCGGGAGACAATGAGCAGTTCTTC.

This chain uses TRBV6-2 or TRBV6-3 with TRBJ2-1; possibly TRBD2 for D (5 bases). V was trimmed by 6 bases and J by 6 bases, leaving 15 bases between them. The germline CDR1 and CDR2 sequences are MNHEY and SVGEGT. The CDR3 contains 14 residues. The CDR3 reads CASSPIASSNEQFF. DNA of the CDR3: TGTGCCAGCAGCCCTATAGCGTCTAGCAATGAGCAGTTCTTC.

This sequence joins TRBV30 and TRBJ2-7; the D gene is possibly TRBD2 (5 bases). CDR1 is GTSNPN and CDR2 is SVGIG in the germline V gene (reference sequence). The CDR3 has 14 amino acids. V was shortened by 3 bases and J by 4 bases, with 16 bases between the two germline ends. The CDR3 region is CAWRRRAEPYEQYF. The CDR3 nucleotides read TGTGCCTGGAGGCGGCGGGCGGAGCCTTACGAGCAGTACTTC. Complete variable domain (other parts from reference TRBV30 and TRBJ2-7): SQTIHQWPATLVQPVGSPLSLECTVEGTSNPNLYWYRQAAGRGLQLLFYSVGIGQISSEVPQNLSASRPQDRQFILSSKKLLLSDSGFYLCAWRRRAEPYEQYFGPGTRLTVT.

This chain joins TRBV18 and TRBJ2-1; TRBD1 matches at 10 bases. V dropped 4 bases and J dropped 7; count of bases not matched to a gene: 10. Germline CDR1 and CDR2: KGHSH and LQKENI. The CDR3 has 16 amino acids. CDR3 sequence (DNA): TGTGCCAGCTCACGTATAAGCGGGACAGGGGCGAATGAGCAGTTCTTC. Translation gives CASSRISGTGANEQFF.

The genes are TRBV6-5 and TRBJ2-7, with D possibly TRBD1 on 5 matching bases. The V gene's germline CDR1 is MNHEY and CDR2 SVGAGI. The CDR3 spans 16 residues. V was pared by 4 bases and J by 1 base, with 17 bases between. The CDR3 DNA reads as TGTGCCAGCAGTTCTCTCAGGGCACTTGTATCCTACGAGCAGTACTTC. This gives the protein CASSSLRALVSYEQYF.